This is a list of T cell receptor beta chains from one sample in a study of T cells in localized non-small cell lung cancer. TCRdb's copy holds only in-frame clones and misses some; the assay was immunoSEQ multiplex PCR. In the table there are approximately 30,000 clones, about 87% of which are singletons. The material was peripheral blood, obtained before any cancer treatment. Source of these receptors: a woman aged 18-55 years with stage I lung adenocarcinoma. Each CDR3 is given with its conserved first and last residue. A D gene is named only where the DNA matches it firmly. Only part of the rows carry a size: once, few, many, or a class if the clone is expanded.

clone_size: once; j_call: TRBJ1-4; d_call: TRBD1; v_call: TRBV6-6; cdr3_nt: TGTGCCAGCAGTTTCGGGACAGGGCGAGAAGAAAAACTGTTTTTT; cdr3_aa: CASSFGTGREEKLFF
clone_size: NA; j_call: TRBJ2-7; d_call: NA; v_call: TRBV30; cdr3_nt: TGTGCCTGGAGTGAAGCTAAATCCTACGAGCAGTACTTC; cdr3_aa: CAWSEAKSYEQYF
clone_size: NA; j_call: TRBJ2-5; d_call: NA; v_call: TRBV12-5; cdr3_nt: TGTGCTAGTGTTCGAGAGGGGTTGTTAACCCAGTACTTC; cdr3_aa: CASVREGLLTQYF
clone_size: NA; j_call: TRBJ2-7; d_call: TRBD2; v_call: TRBV29-1; cdr3_nt: TGCAGCGCATCAGCGGGAGGGCTCTCCTACGAGCAGTACTTC; cdr3_aa: CSASAGGLSYEQYF
clone_size: once; j_call: TRBJ1-6; d_call: TRBD1; v_call: TRBV6-6; cdr3_nt: TGTGCCAGCAGTTACCCGATTCGGGACAGCAATTCACCCCTCCACTTT; cdr3_aa: CASSYPIRDSNSPLHF
clone_size: NA; j_call: TRBJ2-1; d_call: NA; v_call: TRBV7-9; cdr3_nt: TGTGCCAGCAGCTTAGCGCGGAGTCTCCTCCTTTCCTACAATGAGCAGTTCTTC; cdr3_aa: CASSLARSLLLSYNEQFF
clone_size: once; j_call: TRBJ1-1; d_call: NA; v_call: TRBV28; cdr3_nt: TGTGCCAGCTCAATTTTTAACACTGAAGCTTTCTTT; cdr3_aa: CASSIFNTEAFF
clone_size: NA; j_call: TRBJ2-1; d_call: TRBD2; v_call: TRBV7-3; cdr3_nt: TGTGCCAGCAGCTTAGCGGGAGGGTTGGGCAATGAGCAGTTCTTC; cdr3_aa: CASSLAGGLGNEQFF
clone_size: NA; j_call: TRBJ2-3; d_call: TRBD2; v_call: TRBV5-1; cdr3_nt: TGCGCCAGCAGCCCAGGACTAGCTCCAAGCACAGATACGCAGTATTTT; cdr3_aa: CASSPGLAPSTDTQYF
clone_size: few; j_call: TRBJ1-5; d_call: NA; v_call: TRBV6-6; cdr3_nt: TGTGCCAGCAGCCGCCGGGGAAGCAATCAGCCCCAGCATTTT; cdr3_aa: CASSRRGSNQPQHF
clone_size: NA; j_call: TRBJ2-5; d_call: TRBD2; v_call: TRBV7-9; cdr3_nt: TGTGCCAGCAGCTTAGCCGCTTTAACTAGCGGGGGCGACCAAGAGACCCAGTACTTC; cdr3_aa: CASSLAALTSGGDQETQYF
clone_size: NA; j_call: TRBJ2-7; d_call: TRBD1; v_call: TRBV27; cdr3_nt: TGTGCCAGCAGTCTGGAGACAGGGTACGAGCAGTACTTC; cdr3_aa: CASSLETGYEQYF
clone_size: NA; j_call: TRBJ2-7; d_call: NA; v_call: TRBV7-8; cdr3_nt: TGTGCCAGCAGCTTTACTAGCTTCTACGAGCAGTACTTC; cdr3_aa: CASSFTSFYEQYF
clone_size: NA; j_call: TRBJ1-4; d_call: TRBD1; v_call: TRBV5-1; cdr3_nt: TGCGCCAGCAGCCCGGGGGGGACAGATGAAAAACTGTTTTTT; cdr3_aa: CASSPGGTDEKLFF
clone_size: NA; j_call: TRBJ2-1; d_call: TRBD2; v_call: TRBV25-1; cdr3_nt: TGTGCCAGCAGTGACGGACTAGCGGGAGGGTCCTACAATGAGCAGTTCTTC; cdr3_aa: CASSDGLAGGSYNEQFF
clone_size: NA; j_call: TRBJ2-7; d_call: TRBD2; v_call: TRBV4-1; cdr3_nt: TGCGCCAGCAGCCAAGAACCGAGCGGGAGTAGCTACGAGCAGTACTTC; cdr3_aa: CASSQEPSGSSYEQYF
clone_size: NA; j_call: TRBJ2-4; d_call: NA; v_call: TRBV6-1; cdr3_nt: TGTGCCAGCAGTGAAATCCGGCGGGGTGCCAAAAACATTCAGTACTTC; cdr3_aa: CASSEIRRGAKNIQYF
clone_size: NA; j_call: TRBJ2-1; d_call: NA; v_call: TRBV15; cdr3_nt: TGTGCCACCAGCAGAGGACGAATGACCTCGAATGAGCAGTTCTTC; cdr3_aa: CATSRGRMTSNEQFF
clone_size: NA; j_call: TRBJ2-4; d_call: NA; v_call: TRBV27; cdr3_nt: TGTGCCAGCAGTTCGATCGGGACACCTGACAACGAAAACATTCAGTACTTC; cdr3_aa: CASSSIGTPDNENIQYF
clone_size: NA; j_call: TRBJ1-2; d_call: NA; v_call: TRBV27; cdr3_nt: TGTGCCAGCAGTTTTCGTACAGGGACGGCCTATGGCTACACCTTC; cdr3_aa: CASSFRTGTAYGYTF
clone_size: NA; j_call: TRBJ1-5; d_call: TRBD1; v_call: TRBV30; cdr3_nt: TGTGCCTGGACCCCGACAGGGATTGGTCAGCCCCAGCATTTT; cdr3_aa: CAWTPTGIGQPQHF
clone_size: NA; j_call: TRBJ2-5; d_call: NA; v_call: TRBV30; cdr3_nt: TGTGCCTGGAGTGTAGGTTACGGACCGGTCAGAGAGACCCAGTACTTC; cdr3_aa: CAWSVGYGPVRETQYF
clone_size: NA; j_call: TRBJ2-7; d_call: NA; v_call: TRBV5-4; cdr3_nt: TGTGCCAGCAGCTATCGACCGCTCTACGAGCAGTACTTC; cdr3_aa: CASSYRPLYEQYF